The next 16 T cell receptor beta chains were all read from a single sample in a study of T cell repertoires in cytomegalovirus infection. TCRdb reanalysed the reads using MiXCR and keeps one entry per CDR3 protein. The data hold roughly 730,000 distinct CDR3 sequences, with around 35% observed a single time. These receptors have no identified antigens. The sequencing here drew on cultured PBMCs, taken from culture after CMV antigen stimulation. The receptor set was obtained from a human donor in good health (CMV status not recorded). Some clones in this sample may be carry-over from other donors' samples.

Only a few counts were recorded for this clonotype. The chain carries TRBV20-1 and TRBJ2-7; TRBD2 matches 8 bases. Germline V lookup: CDR1 DFQATT, CDR2 SNEGSKA (reference sequence). The V and J ends lost 3 bases and 0 bases, in that order; junction bases with no gene match: 4. This CDR3 spans 14 amino acids. The CDR3 region has the DNA TGCAGTGCTAGTCTCGGGACTAGCTCCTACGAGCAGTACTTC. This gives the protein CSASLGTSSYEQYF.

The rearrangement uses TRBV7-6 and TRBJ1-1, with D perhaps TRBD1 (5 bases). The CDR3 consists of 15 residues. Trimming cost V 1 base and J 1 base, with 10 bases left between them. Germline assignment: CDR1 SGHVS and CDR2 FNYEAQ. The CDR3 DNA is TGTGCCAGCAGCTTAGGCGTCAGGGAGAACACTGAAGCTTTCTTT. Translated: CASSLGVRENTEAFF.

The chain joins TRBV19 to TRBJ1-1; D unclear. Trimming took off 7 bases at V and 3 bases at J, with 18 bases between the two ends. The germline gives CDR1 LNHDA, CDR2 SQIVND (reference sequence). The CDR3 consists of 15 residues. The CDR3 loop is CASTIGRFADTEAFF. In DNA form, the CDR3 reads TGTGCCAGTACTATCGGACGGTTCGCGGACACTGAAGCTTTCTTT.

This clonotype was counted only a few times. The chain links TRBV6-1 to TRBJ2-1, with unresolved D. V lost 5 bases to trimming and J lost 5 bases, with 16 bases between them. The CDR3 consists of 15 residues. CDR1 MNHNS and CDR2 SASEGT come from the germline V gene. The DNA of the CDR3 is TGTGCCAGCAGTCGACATGGTAAAGACAACAATGAGCAGTTCTTC. This translates into CASSRHGKDNNEQFF.

The table lists this clonotype with a count of one. A much larger clone differs from this one at a single base, so this may be a read error. The gene calls are TRBV7-2 and TRBJ2-3; D is uncertain. CDR1 SGHTA and CDR2 FQGNSA come from the germline V gene. CDR3 length: 14 residues. The CDR3 sequence is CASRDSRSTDTEYF. CDR3 DNA: TGTGCCAGCAGGGATAGCCGTAGCACAGATACGGAGTATTTT.

This clonotype was seen once. The CDR3 region has the DNA TGCAGTGCTGTACCGGGACAGCTTAATGAAAAACTGTTTTTT. As protein: CSAVPGQLNEKLFF. J is TRBJ1-4 and V is TRBV20-1, with 7 positions matching TRBD1. Looked up from germline, CDR1 is DFQATT and CDR2 is SNEGSKA (reference sequence). V lost 5 bases to trimming and J lost 4 bases; unmatched junction nucleotides: 7. The CDR3 sequence is 14 residues long.

This clonotype was detected only a few times. The J gene is TRBJ1-3, the V gene TRBV4-1; D is unresolved. CDR1 and CDR2 from the germline V gene are MGHRA and YSYEKL. This CDR3 has 15 amino acids. Trimming shortened V by 4 bases and J by 4 bases, and 14 bases separated the two germline ends. The DNA of the CDR3 is TGCGCCAGCAGCCTCAGCGGGGTCCCCGGAAACACCATATATTTT. Its protein product is CASSLSGVPGNTIYF.

The chain recombines TRBV19 with TRBJ1-1; D remains ambiguous. V lost 5 bases and J 4 bases, leaving 17 bases between the germline ends. This CDR3 is 15 amino acids long. Germline CDR1 and CDR2: LNHDA and SQIVND (reference sequence). The CDR3 loop reads CASSPSEPGLTEAFF. The DNA of the CDR3 is TGTGCCAGTAGTCCCTCGGAGCCAGGTCTCACTGAAGCTTTCTTT.

This clonotype was seen only a few times. The gene calls are TRBV18 and TRBJ1-6, with D tentatively TRBD1 (5 bases). Germline V lookup: CDR1 KGHSH, CDR2 LQKENI. This CDR3 has 13 amino acids. Trimming cost V 4 bases and J 11 bases, with 12 bases left between them. CDR3 in amino acids: CASSQTVDPPLHF. Here the CDR3 DNA reads TGTGCCAGCTCACAGACAGTTGATCCACCCCTCCACTTT.

In regard to this clonotype: At one of its ends the junction is not consistent with the germline gene, which may arise from a read error. The rearrangement links TRBV7-2 to TRBJ2-5; TRBD2 matches 10 bases. The CDR3 contains 18 residues. The germline V gene has CDR1 SGHTA and CDR2 FQGNSA. CDR3 nucleotides: TGCGCCAGCAGCTTAGTAGCTAGCGGGAGCGGGGGTGAAGAGACCCAGTACTTC. Its protein is CASSLVASGSGGEETQYF.

The rearrangement uses TRBV12-3 or TRBV12-4 and TRBJ2-5; D gene unclear. The CDR3 sequence is 13 residues long. V lost 3 bases, J lost 9 bases, and 14 bases lay in between. The CDR3 region is CASSFEAFAAQYF. The CDR3 DNA reads TGTGCCAGCAGTTTTGAGGCCTTCGCCGCCCAGTACTTC.

V and J are TRBV5-1 and TRBJ2-3; D is uncertain. This CDR3 has 13 amino acids. In germline, CDR1 is SGHRS, CDR2 YFSETQ. Trimming stripped 4 bases from V and 5 bases from J, with 11 bases between. The CDR3 reads CASSPNGLDTQYF. The CDR3 bases are TGCGCCAGCAGCCCCAACGGTCTAGATACGCAGTATTTT. Looking up the rest from reference TRBV5-1 and TRBJ2-3 gives the full variable domain: KAGVTQTPRYLIKTRGQQVTLSCSPISGHRSVSWYQQTPGQGLQFLFEYFSETQRNKGNFPGRFSGRQFSNSRSEMNVSTLELGDSALYLCASSPNGLDTQYFGPGTRLTVL.

This clonotype was seen a few times. J is TRBJ2-1 and V is TRBV6-6, with D uncertain. Looked up from germline, CDR1 is MNHNY and CDR2 is SVGAGI (reference sequence). The CDR3 extends over 14 amino acids. Trimming removed 4 bases at V and 8 bases at J, with 15 bases between. The CDR3, as DNA: TGTGCCAGCAGTTTTGGCCCTGGTTATCATGAGCAGTTCTTC. Its translation is CASSFGPGYHEQFF.

The V gene is TRBV4-1, the J gene TRBJ1-5; D remains ambiguous. Germline V gene lookup returns CDR1 MGHRA and CDR2 YSYEKL. The germline V and J ends were trimmed by 0 bases and 2 bases, with 11 bases remaining between them. The CDR3 has 16 residues. This CDR3 is CASSQDGGIGNQPQHF. The CDR3 DNA sequence: TGCGCCAGCAGCCAAGATGGAGGAATAGGCAATCAGCCCCAGCATTTT.

This clonotype has just one count. The gene calls are TRBV12-3 or TRBV12-4 and TRBJ1-1; D call uncertain. Trimming took 3 bases from V and 12 from J, leaving 14 bases between them. This CDR3 has 12 residues. CDR3: CASSLVGSLSFF. The CDR3 nucleotides read TGTGCCAGCAGTTTGGTCGGTTCATTATCTTTCTTT.

This clonotype has more than one count but fewer than ten. The chain is built from TRBV12-3 or TRBV12-4 and TRBJ2-1, with 12 bases aligning to TRBD2. V shed 2 bases, J shed 3 bases, and the junction held 2 bases outside the gene matches. CDR3 length: 16 residues. DNA of the CDR3: TGTGCCAGCAGTTTACTAGCGGGGGGGGACTACAATGAGCAGTTCTTC. Translating gives CASSLLAGGDYNEQFF.